Following are 3 T cell receptor beta chains from one sample sequenced in a study of control samples from healthy donors and cancer patients. Clones were read by immunoSEQ multiplex PCR, and TCRdb kept only the in-frame ones, dropping some. This table has roughly 120,000 clones, 85% to 95% appearing once. The material sequenced was blood. All receptors derive from a man aged 25 to 45 in good health.

This clone came up a few times. V gene TRBV7-9 combines with J gene TRBJ1-2; D not resolved. The V gene's germline CDR1 is SEHNR and CDR2 FQNEAQ (reference sequence). This CDR3 contains 14 residues. The ends were cut back, 5 bases at V and 2 bases at J, with 12 bases in the middle. The DNA for the CDR3 is TGTGCCAGCAGCCCCCAGACACCCAACTATGGCTACACCTTC. Protein: CASSPQTPNYGYTF.

This chain links TRBV24-1 with TRBJ2-1; D not resolved. The CDR3 extends over 17 amino acids. Germline V gene sequence: CDR1 KGHDR, CDR2 SFDVKD. V lost 3 bases, J lost 6 bases, and 20 bases lay in between. The CDR3 DNA reads as TGTGCCACCAGTGATGAGAGTTCAACTATAACCGGCAATGAGCAGTTCTTC. Protein product: CATSDESSTITGNEQFF.

V is TRBV11-2 and J is TRBJ2-1; D is ambiguous. V lost 5 bases, J lost 2 bases, and 7 bases lay in between. The germline V gene encodes CDR1 SGHAT and CDR2 FQNNGV. The CDR3 is 13 amino acids. CDR3 residues: CASSRLTYNEQFF. The DNA of the CDR3 is TGTGCCAGCAGCCGTTTGACCTACAATGAGCAGTTCTTC.